This T cell receptor beta chain was recorded in a study of blood T cell repertoires in COVID-19. CDR1 is SGDLS, CDR2 YYNGEE, per germline. The CDR3 consists of 19 residues. V dropped 0 bases and J dropped 0; count of bases not matched to a gene: 9. Generated by immunoSEQ multiplex PCR, the TCRdb table keeps only in-frame clones and is missing some. This sample has about 140,000 clones; roughly four fifths occur once, and the top ten carry under 5%. The receptor was derived from a woman aged 60-75 years with acute or convalescent COVID-19. Sequences were obtained from peripheral blood. This chain uses TRBV9 with TRBJ2-3; 11 bases agree with TRBD2. The CDR3 DNA reads as TGTGCCAGCAGCGTAGATGGCCTAGCGGGAGGTGGAAGCACAGATACGCAGTATTTT. Translation gives CASSVDGLAGGGSTDTQYF.